A selection of T cell receptor beta chains follows, all from one sample in a study of lymphopenia after photon versus proton radiotherapy. Clones were sequenced by immunoSEQ multiplex PCR, and TCRdb holds only the in-frame ones, with some missing. The sample lists about 22,000 clones; 85% to 90% were seen once. Sequencing used peripheral blood, obtained from a patient treated with proton-based radiotherapy. The source of these receptors is a man older than 75 with esophageal cancer. The CDR3 runs from the conserved cysteine through the conserved F or W.

V: TRBV7-9; J: TRBJ1-1; CDR3: CASSERQGATEAFF
V: TRBV5-4; J: TRBJ2-7; CDR3: CASSTAGGEEQYF
V: TRBV6-6; J: TRBJ2-5; CDR3: CASSTPGLGQTQYF
V: TRBV5-6; J: TRBJ2-3; CDR3: CASYTLGGVADTQYF
V: TRBV19; J: TRBJ2-1; CDR3: CASSRGQGTEQFF
V: TRBV7-8; J: TRBJ2-1; CDR3: CASRPSGDSYNEQFF
V: TRBV7-2; J: .; CDR3: CASRRAYEQYF
V: TRBV5-4; J: TRBJ1-6; CDR3: CASSLGGPGANSPLHF
V: TRBV19; J: TRBJ2-3; CDR3: CASSATRNTQYF
V: TRBV10-3; J: TRBJ2-5; CDR3: CAISVLAKGGQETQYF
V: TRBV4-1; J: TRBJ1-2; CDR3: CASSLRGREGDGYTF
V: TRBV6-4; J: TRBJ1-1; CDR3: CASSPGGQNTEAFF
V: TRBV4-3; J: TRBJ2-2; CDR3: CASSPSGSGTGELFF
V: TRBV7-7; J: TRBJ2-7; CDR3: CASSLGRGHRGKQYF